A selection of T cell receptor beta chains follows, all from one sample in a study of T cell responses to AZD1222 COVID-19 vaccine. Assay: immunoSEQ multiplex PCR; the TCRdb copy retains only in-frame clones and omits some. The top ten clones hold roughly 14% of a sample with over 85,000 clones, approximately 90% of them seen once. The source material was peripheral blood, sampled 28 days after the second AZD1222 dose. These TCRs come from an adult who received the AZD1222 COVID-19 vaccine. Each CDR3 is given with its conserved first and last residue. Fields, in order: J gene, clone size, V gene, D gene, CDR3 protein, CDR3 DNA. The D gene is left open where the match is weak. Clone size appears in some rows only: once, few, many, or a class for an expanded clone.

J: TRBJ1-1
size: NA
V: TRBV2
D: NA
CDR3: CASSQSADGEAFF
DNA: TGTGCCAGCAGCCAAAGTGCGGACGGTGAAGCTTTCTTT

J: TRBJ1-2
size: NA
V: TRBV4-1
D: NA
CDR3: CASSQGIQNYGYTF
DNA: TGCGCCAGCAGCCAAGGGATTCAGAACTATGGCTACACCTTC

J: TRBJ1-2
size: NA
V: TRBV5-1
D: NA
CDR3: CASSAQGIYGYTF
DNA: TGCGCCAGCAGCGCCCAGGGGATCTATGGCTACACCTTC

J: TRBJ1-1
size: NA
V: TRBV6-5
D: NA
CDR3: CASSYSFTVNTEAFF
DNA: TGTGCCAGCAGTTACTCGTTCACAGTGAACACTGAAGCTTTCTTT

J: TRBJ2-5
size: NA
V: TRBV4-2
D: TRBD2
CDR3: CASSLGLAQETQYF
DNA: TGTGCCAGCAGCCTAGGACTAGCGCAAGAGACCCAGTACTTC

J: TRBJ2-2
size: NA
V: TRBV13
D: NA
CDR3: CASSLTGELFF
DNA: TGTGCCAGCAGTCTGACCGGGGAGCTGTTTTTT

J: TRBJ1-5
size: NA
V: TRBV4-2
D: TRBD1
CDR3: CASSQAPEGQYSNQPQHF
DNA: TGTGCCAGCAGCCAAGCCCCGGAGGGACAGTATAGCAATCAGCCCCAGCATTTT

J: TRBJ1-2
size: NA
V: TRBV28
D: NA
CDR3: CASRPRRGDYGYTF
DNA: TGTGCCAGCAGACCAAGAAGGGGAGACTATGGCTACACCTTC

J: TRBJ1-2
size: NA
V: TRBV19
D: TRBD1
CDR3: CASSTMMGQGVGYTF
DNA: TGTGCCAGTAGCACTATGATGGGACAGGGTGTCGGCTACACCTTC

J: TRBJ1-1
size: NA
V: TRBV29-1
D: NA
CDR3: CSGARRSNTEAFF
DNA: TGCAGCGGTGCGCGGCGATCGAACACTGAAGCTTTCTTT

J: TRBJ1-1
size: few
V: TRBV3-1/TRBV3-2
D: NA
CDR3: CASSQEVSLITEAFF
DNA: TGTGCCAGCAGCCAAGAAGTCAGTTTGATCACTGAAGCTTTCTTT

J: TRBJ1-1
size: NA
V: TRBV19
D: NA
CDR3: CASWGQGWTEAFF
DNA: TGTGCCAGTTGGGGGCAGGGATGGACTGAAGCTTTCTTT

J: TRBJ1-5
size: NA
V: TRBV12-5
D: NA
CDR3: CASALGGVPNQPQHF
DNA: TGTGCTAGTGCCCTGGGAGGGGTTCCGAATCAGCCCCAGCATTTT

J: TRBJ1-1
size: NA
V: TRBV19
D: NA
CDR3: CASSKLGGEALNTEAFF
DNA: TGTGCCAGTAGTAAGTTAGGGGGGGAGGCATTGAACACTGAAGCTTTCTTT

J: TRBJ2-1
size: NA
V: TRBV18
D: TRBD2
CDR3: CASSPSSGGPSSYNEQFF
DNA: TGTGCCAGCTCACCATCTAGCGGGGGCCCTAGCTCCTACAATGAGCAGTTCTTC

J: TRBJ2-2
size: NA
V: TRBV29-1
D: TRBD1
CDR3: CSVDRQGTTGELFF
DNA: TGCAGCGTTGATAGACAGGGAACCACCGGGGAGCTGTTTTTT

J: TRBJ2-3
size: NA
V: TRBV11-1
D: NA
CDR3: CASSLEADQSTDTQYF
DNA: TGTGCCAGCAGCTTAGAGGCAGACCAAAGCACAGATACGCAGTATTTT

J: TRBJ2-1
size: NA
V: TRBV27
D: TRBD2
CDR3: CASSFGGNEQFF
DNA: TGTGCCAGCAGTTTCGGGGGGAATGAGCAGTTCTTC

J: TRBJ2-2
size: NA
V: TRBV18
D: NA
CDR3: CASSRRENTGELFF
DNA: TGTGCCAGCTCACGTCGGGAGAACACCGGGGAGCTGTTTTTT

J: TRBJ1-4
size: NA
V: TRBV9
D: NA
CDR3: CASSERGEFATNEKLFF
DNA: TGTGCCAGCAGCGAGAGGGGAGAATTTGCAACTAATGAAAAACTGTTTTTT

J: TRBJ2-3
size: NA
V: TRBV6-1
D: NA
CDR3: CASSADGLSGRDTQYF
DNA: TGTGCCAGCAGTGCCGACGGACTAAGCGGGCGGGATACGCAGTATTTT

J: TRBJ2-7
size: NA
V: TRBV29-1
D: NA
CDR3: CSVRNPSAYEQYF
DNA: TGCAGCGTGCGGAACCCTTCGGCGTACGAGCAGTACTTC

J: TRBJ1-2
size: NA
V: TRBV10-1
D: NA
CDR3: CASSEDPTGAYGYTF
DNA: TGCGCCAGCAGTGAGGATCCTACAGGAGCCTATGGCTACACCTTC

J: TRBJ1-1
size: NA
V: TRBV27
D: TRBD1
CDR3: CASTRDRGQDTEAFF
DNA: TGTGCCAGCACCCGGGACAGGGGCCAGGACACTGAAGCTTTCTTT

J: TRBJ1-6
size: NA
V: TRBV4-1
D: NA
CDR3: CASSQGHGPNSPLHF
DNA: TGCGCCAGCAGCCAAGGTCACGGACCCAATTCACCCCTCCACTTT

J: TRBJ1-2
size: NA
V: TRBV18
D: TRBD1
CDR3: CASSPTSGTGAHGYTF
DNA: TGTGCCAGCTCACCGACATCCGGGACAGGGGCTCATGGCTACACCTTC

J: TRBJ2-7
size: many
V: TRBV18
D: NA
CDR3: CASSLSGDWETYEQYF
DNA: TGTGCCAGCTCCTTGAGCGGCGACTGGGAAACCTACGAGCAGTACTTC

J: TRBJ2-7
size: NA
V: TRBV25-1
D: NA
CDR3: CASSELRDGSSYEQYF
DNA: TGTGCCAGCAGTGAACTCAGAGACGGGAGCTCCTACGAGCAGTACTTC

J: TRBJ2-1
size: NA
V: TRBV6-1
D: NA
CDR3: CASSDQSGEAYNEQFF
DNA: TGTGCCAGCAGTGACCAGAGCGGAGAAGCCTACAATGAGCAGTTCTTC

J: TRBJ1-1
size: NA
V: TRBV12-3/TRBV12-4
D: NA
CDR3: CASSPQQLQRAFF
DNA: TGTGCCAGCAGTCCACAACAGCTACAGCGGGCTTTCTTT

J: TRBJ1-1
size: NA
V: TRBV24-1
D: NA
CDR3: CATSDASRLGDGAFF
DNA: TGTGCCACCAGTGATGCTTCAAGGCTGGGGGACGGGGCTTTCTTT

J: TRBJ2-3
size: once
V: TRBV28
D: NA
CDR3: CATQGTTDTQYF
DNA: TGTGCCACCCAGGGCACTACAGATACGCAGTATTTT

J: TRBJ1-3
size: NA
V: TRBV6-5
D: NA
CDR3: CASSTDGGNTIYF
DNA: TGTGCCAGCAGTACGGACGGAGGAAACACCATATATTTT

J: TRBJ1-5
size: NA
V: TRBV2
D: NA
CDR3: CASNYREDQPQHF
DNA: TGTGCCAGCAATTACAGGGAGGATCAGCCCCAGCATTTT

J: TRBJ1-2
size: NA
V: TRBV25-1
D: TRBD1
CDR3: CASSENTGENYGYTF
DNA: TGTGCCAGCAGTGAAAATACAGGGGAGAACTATGGCTACACCTTC

J: TRBJ2-4
size: NA
V: TRBV28
D: TRBD1
CDR3: CASNPSDRGLLGGAKNIQYF
DNA: TGTGCCAGCAATCCTAGTGACAGGGGGCTCCTTGGAGGGGCCAAAAACATTCAGTACTTC

J: TRBJ2-2
size: NA
V: TRBV7-6
D: NA
CDR3: CASSPRVGRTGELFF
DNA: TGTGCCAGCAGCCCGCGGGTGGGACGCACCGGGGAGCTGTTTTTT

J: TRBJ1-1
size: once
V: TRBV2
D: NA
CDR3: CASRTDRNTEAFF
DNA: TGTGCCAGCAGGACAGACAGGAACACTGAAGCTTTCTTT

J: TRBJ1-3
size: NA
V: TRBV5-4
D: TRBD1
CDR3: CASSYGQGYSGNTIYF
DNA: TGTGCCAGCAGCTATGGACAGGGCTACTCTGGAAACACCATATATTTT

J: TRBJ2-1
size: NA
V: TRBV9
D: NA
CDR3: CASSESSLPELYNEQFF
DNA: TGTGCCAGCAGCGAGTCCAGCCTCCCCGAACTCTACAATGAGCAGTTCTTC

J: TRBJ1-4
size: once
V: TRBV19
D: NA
CDR3: CASSVYRATNEKLFF
DNA: TGTGCCAGTAGTGTGTACAGGGCAACTAATGAAAAACTGTTTTTT

J: TRBJ1-2
size: NA
V: TRBV9
D: NA
CDR3: CASSPPGSNYGYTF
DNA: TGTGCCAGCAGCCCACCGGGGTCAAACTATGGCTACACCTTC

J: TRBJ1-2
size: NA
V: TRBV1
D: NA
CDR3: CTSSQYQSSGTLFGGYTF
DNA: TGCACCAGCAGCCAATACCAGTCTTCAGGGACCCTGTTCGGTGGCTACACCTTC

J: TRBJ2-7
size: once
V: TRBV19
D: NA
CDR3: CASAVWGDTTYEQYF
DNA: TGTGCCAGTGCAGTATGGGGGGACACCACGTACGAGCAGTACTTC

J: TRBJ1-2
size: NA
V: TRBV19
D: TRBD1
CDR3: CASRSGTQGVYGYTF
DNA: TGTGCCAGTAGGAGCGGGACTCAGGGGGTTTATGGCTACACCTTC

J: TRBJ1-1
size: NA
V: TRBV12-3/TRBV12-4
D: NA
CDR3: CASSPSGDTEAFF
DNA: TGTGCCAGCAGCCCTTCTGGGGACACTGAAGCTTTCTTT

J: TRBJ1-1
size: once
V: TRBV6-5
D: NA
CDR3: CATRFDRRYTEAFF
DNA: TGTGCCACACGGTTTGACAGGAGATACACTGAAGCTTTCTTT

J: TRBJ1-2
size: NA
V: TRBV9
D: TRBD1
CDR3: CASTTPGTTGLYGYTF
DNA: TGTGCCAGCACCACACCCGGAACGACAGGGTTATACGGCTACACCTTC

J: TRBJ1-5
size: few
V: TRBV2
D: NA
CDR3: CASSGLGGSNQPQHF
DNA: TGTGCCAGCAGTGGGCTCGGGGGTAGCAATCAGCCCCAGCATTTT

J: TRBJ1-2
size: NA
V: TRBV7-8
D: NA
CDR3: CASSLTYGADNYGYTF
DNA: TGTGCCAGCAGCCTTACATACGGGGCGGATAACTATGGCTACACCTTC

J: TRBJ2-3
size: NA
V: TRBV5-1
D: TRBD1
CDR3: CASSFGTGYTSTDTQYF
DNA: TGCGCCAGCAGCTTTGGGACAGGTTATACTAGCACAGATACGCAGTATTTT

J: TRBJ1-5
size: NA
V: TRBV4-1
D: TRBD1
CDR3: CASSQDFRTGDNQPQHF
DNA: TGCGCCAGCAGCCAAGATTTTAGGACAGGGGACAATCAGCCCCAGCATTTT

J: TRBJ1-2
size: NA
V: TRBV9
D: NA
CDR3: CASGHEGEAYGYTF
DNA: TGTGCCAGCGGCCATGAAGGGGAGGCCTATGGCTACACCTTC